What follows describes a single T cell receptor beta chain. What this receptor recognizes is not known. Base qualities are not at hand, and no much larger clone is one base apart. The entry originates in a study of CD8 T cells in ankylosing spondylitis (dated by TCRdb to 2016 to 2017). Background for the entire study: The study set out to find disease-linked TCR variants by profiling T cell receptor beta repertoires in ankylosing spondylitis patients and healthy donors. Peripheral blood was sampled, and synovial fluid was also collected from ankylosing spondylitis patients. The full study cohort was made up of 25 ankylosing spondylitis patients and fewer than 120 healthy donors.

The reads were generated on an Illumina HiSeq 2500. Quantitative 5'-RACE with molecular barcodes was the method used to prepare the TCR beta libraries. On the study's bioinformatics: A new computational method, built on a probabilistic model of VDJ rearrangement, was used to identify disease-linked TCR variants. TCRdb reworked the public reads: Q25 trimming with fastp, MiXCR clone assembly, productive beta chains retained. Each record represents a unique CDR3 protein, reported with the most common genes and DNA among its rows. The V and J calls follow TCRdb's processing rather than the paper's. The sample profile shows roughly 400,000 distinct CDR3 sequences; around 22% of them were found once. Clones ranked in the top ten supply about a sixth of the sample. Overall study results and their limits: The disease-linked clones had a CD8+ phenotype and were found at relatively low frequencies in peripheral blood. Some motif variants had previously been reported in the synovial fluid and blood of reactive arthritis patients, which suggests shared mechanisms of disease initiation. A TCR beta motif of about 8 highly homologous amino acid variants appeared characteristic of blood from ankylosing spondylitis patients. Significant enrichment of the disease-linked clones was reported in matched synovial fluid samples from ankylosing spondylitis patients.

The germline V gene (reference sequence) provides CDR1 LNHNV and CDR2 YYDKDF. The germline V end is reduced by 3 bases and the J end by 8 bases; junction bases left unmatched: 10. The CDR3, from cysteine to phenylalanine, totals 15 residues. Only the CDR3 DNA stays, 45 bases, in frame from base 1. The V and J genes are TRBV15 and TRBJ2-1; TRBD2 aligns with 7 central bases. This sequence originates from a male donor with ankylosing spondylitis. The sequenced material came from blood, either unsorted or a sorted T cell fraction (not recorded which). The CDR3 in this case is CATSRRLAQAHEQFF. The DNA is TGTGCCACCAGCAGGCGACTAGCTCAAGCCCATGAGCAGTTCTTC.